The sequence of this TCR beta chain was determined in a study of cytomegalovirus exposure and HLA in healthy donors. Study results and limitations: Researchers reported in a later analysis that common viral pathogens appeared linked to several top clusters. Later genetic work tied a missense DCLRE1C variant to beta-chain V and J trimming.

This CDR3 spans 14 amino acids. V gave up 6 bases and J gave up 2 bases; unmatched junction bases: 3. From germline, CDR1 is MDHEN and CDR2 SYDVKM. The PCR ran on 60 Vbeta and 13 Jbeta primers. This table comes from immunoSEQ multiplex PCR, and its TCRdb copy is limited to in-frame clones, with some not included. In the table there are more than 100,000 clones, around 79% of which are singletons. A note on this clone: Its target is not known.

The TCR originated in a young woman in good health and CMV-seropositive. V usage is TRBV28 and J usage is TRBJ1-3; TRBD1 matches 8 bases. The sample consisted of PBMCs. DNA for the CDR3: TGTGCCAGCAGGGACAGGGCGGCTGGAAACACCATATATTTT. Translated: CASRDRAAGNTIYF.